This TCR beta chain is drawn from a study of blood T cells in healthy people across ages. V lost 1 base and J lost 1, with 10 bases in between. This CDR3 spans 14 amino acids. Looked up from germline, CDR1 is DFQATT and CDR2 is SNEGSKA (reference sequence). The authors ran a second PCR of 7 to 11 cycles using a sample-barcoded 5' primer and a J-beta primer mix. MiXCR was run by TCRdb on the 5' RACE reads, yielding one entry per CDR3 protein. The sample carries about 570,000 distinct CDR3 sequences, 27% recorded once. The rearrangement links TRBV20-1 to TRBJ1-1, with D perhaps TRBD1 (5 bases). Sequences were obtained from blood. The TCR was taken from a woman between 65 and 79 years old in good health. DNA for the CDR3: TGCAGTGCTAGAGCGGTGAGGGGGAACACTGAAGCTTTCTTT. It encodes CSARAVRGNTEAFF.